Given below is one T cell receptor beta chain in context. The record originates from a study of blood T cell repertoires in COVID-19. In the study overall: The study drew acute and convalescent COVID-19 samples from the United States, Italy and Spain. From T cells, B-cell-depleted T cells, or PBMCs came the material, which was cDNA or gDNA.

Followed longitudinally, the Seattle patients had been enrolled during active infection. In the original analysis: Amplification of reference gene primers was used by the study to estimate nucleated cell counts. The protocol was immunoSEQ multiplex PCR, while the TCRdb copy is restricted to in-frame clones and leaves out a portion. For V, J and clone size, that table is used; D and trimming come from the DNA. The sample has some 240,000 clones, 85% seen once. The V gene lost 9 bases and the J gene lost 1 base, with 13 bases spanning the gap. Per the germline V gene, CDR1 is LNHDA and CDR2 is SQIVND (reference sequence). This CDR3 spans 14 amino acids.

V and J are TRBV19 and TRBJ1-3; D possibly corresponds to TRBD1 (6 bases). The sequence was obtained from a woman in her seventies with COVID-19, enrolled during active disease. What was sequenced was peripheral blood. The CDR3 is CASHSRGSGNTIYF. The CDR3 DNA reads TGTGCCAGCCACAGCAGGGGATCTGGAAACACCATATATTTT.